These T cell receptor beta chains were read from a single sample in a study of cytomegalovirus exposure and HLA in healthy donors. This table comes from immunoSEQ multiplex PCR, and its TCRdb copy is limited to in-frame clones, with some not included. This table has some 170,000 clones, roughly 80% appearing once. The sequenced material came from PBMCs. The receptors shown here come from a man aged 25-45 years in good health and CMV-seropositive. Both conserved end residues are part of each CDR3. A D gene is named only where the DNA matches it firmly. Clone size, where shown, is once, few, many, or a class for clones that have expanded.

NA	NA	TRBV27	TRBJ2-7	TGTGCCAGCAGTTTCTCCCAGGATTATGTGCCCTACGAGCAGTACTTC	CASSFSQDYVPYEQYF
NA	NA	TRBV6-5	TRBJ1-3	TGTGCCAGCAGTTGGGGACACCCGTCTGGAAACACCATATATTTT	CASSWGHPSGNTIYF
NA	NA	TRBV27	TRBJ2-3	TGTGCCAGCAGTCCGTTACAGGGAGGCACAGATACGCAGTATTTT	CASSPLQGGTDTQYF
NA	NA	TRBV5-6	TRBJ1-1	TGTGCCAGCAGGGAGGGGCGTAATATCAACACTGAAGCTTTCTTT	CASREGRNINTEAFF
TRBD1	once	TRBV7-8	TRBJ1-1	TGTGCCAGCAGCTTTGTGGAGGGGGCAAGTTCTCCTGAAGCTTTCTTT	CASSFVEGASSPEAFF
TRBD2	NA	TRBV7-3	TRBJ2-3	TGTGCCAGCAGCACTATAGCGGGAGGGGATACGCAGTATTTT	CASSTIAGGDTQYF
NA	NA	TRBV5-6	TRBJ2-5	TGTGCCAGCAGCTTGGTGGGGGCCGTCCGAGAGACCCAGTACTTC	CASSLVGAVRETQYF
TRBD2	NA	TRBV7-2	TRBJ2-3	TGTGCCAGCACAAGGGAGCGGGGGAGCACAGATACGCAGTATTTT	CASTRERGSTDTQYF
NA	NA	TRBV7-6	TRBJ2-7	TGTGCCAGCAGCTCGGCCGGGGAGGCCTACGAGCAGTACTTC	CASSSAGEAYEQYF
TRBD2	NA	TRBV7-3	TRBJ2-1	TGTGCCAGCAGCTTAATGCCGACTAGCGGGAGTTACAATGAGCAGTTCTTC	CASSLMPTSGSYNEQFF
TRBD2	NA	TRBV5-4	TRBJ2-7	TGTGCCAGCAGCCTGAAGCGGGAGGTCTCGAGCGAGCAGTACTTC	CASSLKREVSSEQYF
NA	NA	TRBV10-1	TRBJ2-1	TGCGCCAGCAGTGAGGAGGGAGTGTCCTACAATGAGCAGTTCTTC	CASSEEGVSYNEQFF
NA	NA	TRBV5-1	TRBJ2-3	TGCGCCAGCAGTCCCGACTCGCAACTCAAGTATTTT	CASSPDSQLKYF
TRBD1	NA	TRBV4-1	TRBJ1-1	TGCGCCAGCAGCCAGCAGACAGGGATGAACACTGAAGCTTTCTTT	CASSQQTGMNTEAFF
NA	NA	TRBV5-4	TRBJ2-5	TGTGCCAGCAGCTTGGGGCGGGACGGGGAGACCCAGTACTTC	CASSLGRDGETQYF
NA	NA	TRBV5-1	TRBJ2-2	TGCGCCAGCAGCTTGGACGCGTCTTTTGGAGGCGGGGAGCTGTTTTTT	CASSLDASFGGGELFF
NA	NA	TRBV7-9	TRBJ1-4	TGTGCCAGCAGCTTAGTGGCAGGTCTGAAGGAAAAACTGTTTTTT	CASSLVAGLKEKLFF
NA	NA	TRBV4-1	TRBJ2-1	TGCGCCAGCAGCCAACCCCTTTTCAATGAGCAGTTCTTC	CASSQPLFNEQFF
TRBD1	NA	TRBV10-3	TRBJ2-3	TGTGCCATCAGGTCCGGGACAGGGACCCTTGGCACAGATACGCAGTATTTT	CAIRSGTGTLGTDTQYF
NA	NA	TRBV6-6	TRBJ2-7	TGTGCCAGCACCACAGGGACCTTCGCTGGGGAGCAGTACTTC	CASTTGTFAGEQYF
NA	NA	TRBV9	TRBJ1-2	TGTGCCAGCAGCGTTACAGGGACCTATGGCTACACCTTC	CASSVTGTYGYTF
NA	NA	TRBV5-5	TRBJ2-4	TGTGCCAGCACCTTTGAGAACATTCAGTACTTC	CASTFENIQYF
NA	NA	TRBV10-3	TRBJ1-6	TGTGCCATCAGTGAGCATACAGGGCCCGGATCACCCCTCCACTTT	CAISEHTGPGSPLHF
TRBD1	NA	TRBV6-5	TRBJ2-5	TGTGCCAGCAGTTCTCCCGGGACAGATCAAGAGACCCAGTACTTC	CASSSPGTDQETQYF
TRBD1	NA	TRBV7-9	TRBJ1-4	TGTGCCAGCAGCCCCCAGGGGGGAGGTGAAAAACTGTTTTTT	CASSPQGGGEKLFF
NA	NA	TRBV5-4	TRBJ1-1	TGTGCCAGCAGCGGGATAATGACAGGAAACACTGAAGCTTTCTTT	CASSGIMTGNTEAFF
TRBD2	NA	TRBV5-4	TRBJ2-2	TGTGCCAGCAGCTTCTTGAGCGGGGGGGCCCCCGGGGAGCTGTTTTTT	CASSFLSGGAPGELFF
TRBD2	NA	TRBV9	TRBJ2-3	TGTGCCAGCAGCACCGGACTAGCGGGAGATACGCAGTATTTT	CASSTGLAGDTQYF
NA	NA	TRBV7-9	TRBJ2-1	TGTGCCAGCAGCTTCTCCGGACAACCCAATGAGCAGTTCTTC	CASSFSGQPNEQFF
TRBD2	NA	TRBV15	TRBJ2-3	TGTGCCACCAGCAGATCGGGGGGGGGCCATACGCAGTATTTT	CATSRSGGGHTQYF
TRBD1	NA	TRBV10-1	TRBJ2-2	TGCGCCAGCAGTGCAGGGACAGTAGATACGGTCTACACCGGGGAGCTGTTTTTT	CASSAGTVDTVYTGELFF
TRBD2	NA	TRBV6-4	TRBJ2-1	TGTGCCAGCAGTGACTCCCCTACGACTAGCGGGAGCGATGAGCAGTTCTTC	CASSDSPTTSGSDEQFF
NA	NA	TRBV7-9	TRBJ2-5	TGTGCCAGCAGCTTACGAGATCAAGAGACCCAGTACTTC	CASSLRDQETQYF
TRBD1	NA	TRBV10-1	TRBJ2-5	TGCGCCAGCAGGGGGGCCGGGACAGGCCACTTC	CASRGAGTGHF
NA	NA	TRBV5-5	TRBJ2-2	TGTGCCAGCAGCTCCTCAGGGTTCGGGGAGCTGTTTTTT	CASSSSGFGELFF
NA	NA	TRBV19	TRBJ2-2	TGTGCCAGTACAGGGACCGGGGAGCTGTTTTTT	CASTGTGELFF
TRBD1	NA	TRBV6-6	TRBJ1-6	TGTGCCAGCAGTTTTACAGGGGGGAGTTCACCCCTCCACTTT	CASSFTGGSSPLHF
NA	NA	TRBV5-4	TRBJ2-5	TGTGCCAGCAGCCGCCCCGGGGGACCCCAAGAGACCCAGTACTTC	CASSRPGGPQETQYF
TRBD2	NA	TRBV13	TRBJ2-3	TGTGCCAGCGGAGGCGGGAGAACAGATACGCAGTATTTT	CASGGGRTDTQYF
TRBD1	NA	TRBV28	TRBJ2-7	TGTGCCAGCAGTTTGACAGGGTGGGACGAGCAGTACTTC	CASSLTGWDEQYF
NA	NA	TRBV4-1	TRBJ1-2	TGCGCCAGCAGCCCCTCGACAGCGAACTATGGCTACACCTTC	CASSPSTANYGYTF
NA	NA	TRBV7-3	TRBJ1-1	TGTGCCAGCAGCTTAAGCGAGGGCACTGAAGCTTTCTTT	CASSLSEGTEAFF
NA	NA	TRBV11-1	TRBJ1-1	TGTGCCAGCAGCTTAGGGACAGACACTGAAGCTTTCTTT	CASSLGTDTEAFF
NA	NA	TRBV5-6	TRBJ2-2	TGTGCCAGCAGTTATGGAGACACCGGGGAGCTGTTTTTT	CASSYGDTGELFF
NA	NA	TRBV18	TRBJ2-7	TGTGCCAGCTCATCACAGGGAAGGGGCTACGAGCAGTACTTC	CASSSQGRGYEQYF
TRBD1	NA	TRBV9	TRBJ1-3	TGTGCCAGCAGCGTAAGTTTGCCCCACCCGGACAGGGGGCATTCCTCCCTCTCTGGAAACACCATATATTTT	CASSVSLPHPDRGHSSLSGNTIYF
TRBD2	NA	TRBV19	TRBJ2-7	TGTGCCAGTAGTTCCCTTTCCGGGACTAGCGGGAGTTACGAGCAGTACTTC	CASSSLSGTSGSYEQYF
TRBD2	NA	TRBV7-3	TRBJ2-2	TGTGCCAGCAGCTTACGGGGGGTCATCGCCGGGGAGCTGTTTTTT	CASSLRGVIAGELFF
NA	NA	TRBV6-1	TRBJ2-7	TGTGCCAGCAGTTTCCGACAGGGAGGAGACGAGCAGTACTTC	CASSFRQGGDEQYF
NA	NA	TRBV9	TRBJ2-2	TGTGCCAGCAGCGTGGGCGAAGGAGGAAGCACCGGGGAGCTGTTTTTT	CASSVGEGGSTGELFF
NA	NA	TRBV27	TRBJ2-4	TGTGCCAGCAGTTTGTGGGGGGAGGTGGCCAAAAACATTCAGTACTTC	CASSLWGEVAKNIQYF
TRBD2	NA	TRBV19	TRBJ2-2	TGTGCCAGTACCCGGGACTATTCGAACACCGGGGAGCTGTTTTTT	CASTRDYSNTGELFF
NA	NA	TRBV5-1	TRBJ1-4	TGCGCCAGCAGCCTCGGTACGGATGAAAAACTGTTTTTT	CASSLGTDEKLFF
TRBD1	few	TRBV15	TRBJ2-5	TGTGCCACCGGGACAGGGGGCCAAGAGACCCAGTACTTC	CATGTGGQETQYF
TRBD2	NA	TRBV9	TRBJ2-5	TGTGCCAGCAGCGTAGCAGCGGGGGGGCTAGAGACCCAGTACTTC	CASSVAAGGLETQYF
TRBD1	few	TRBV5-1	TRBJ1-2	TGCGCCAGCAGTTCCGGGACAGGGGAGCCCAAATGCACCTTC	CASSSGTGEPKCTF
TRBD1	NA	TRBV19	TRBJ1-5	TGTGCCAGTAGTCCACAGGGGGAGGGTAGCAATCAGCCCCAGCATTTT	CASSPQGEGSNQPQHF
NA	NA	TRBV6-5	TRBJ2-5	TGTGCCAGCAGTTACTCCAGACTAGTCCAAGAGACCCAGTACTTC	CASSYSRLVQETQYF
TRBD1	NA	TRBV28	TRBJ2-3	TGTGCCAGCTCGCCCGAGTGGGACAGGGGCACAGATACGCAGTATTTT	CASSPEWDRGTDTQYF
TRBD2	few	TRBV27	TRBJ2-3	TGTGCCAGCAGTTCGGCTAGCGGATACACAGATACGCAGTATTTT	CASSSASGYTDTQYF